What follows is one TCR beta chain and its context. Its antigen is not identified. The time point here: sample taken at primary tumor resection. Unsorted whole RNA of tumor, nontumor lung or frozen PBMC was sequenced. Every TCR cDNA molecule bore a unique molecular identifier. TCRdb re-analysed the 5' RACE reads in MiXCR, keeping a single row per CDR3 protein. The sample consists of 15,000 to 20,000 distinct CDR3 sequences, roughly 5.7% of them appearing once. These data are taken from a study of spatial heterogeneity in lung cancer. Overall study: Each time, sequencing found more beta-chain sequences than alpha-chain sequences. Findings of the study overall: The estimated TCR-seq coverage of tumor T cells amounted to roughly 7% when looking at alpha chains and roughly 14% when looking at beta chains. Counts of expanded intratumoral alpha and beta TCRs tracked tumor mutation counts.

Germline CDR1 is SNHLY and CDR2 is FYNNEI. The CDR3 extends over 14 amino acids. Deletions cut 5 bases from V and 4 bases from J, with 14 bases between. The sample consisted of lung tumor tissue, taken at surgery. This clonotype was sampled from a male donor with early-stage non-small cell lung cancer. The V and J genes are TRBV2 and TRBJ1-1; D possibly corresponds to TRBD1 (6 bases). The CDR3 protein is CASSKRQESTEAFF. CDR3 coding DNA: TGTGCCAGCAGTAAAAGACAGGAATCCACTGAAGCTTTCTTT.